The 26 T cell receptor beta chains given below trace back to one sample, sequenced in a study of control samples from healthy donors and cancer patients. Measured with immunoSEQ multiplex PCR; TCRdb has only the in-frame clones, and not every one. The data hold approximately 100,000 clones, with under 90% observed a single time. Sequenced input: blood. These receptors were taken from a middle-aged woman in good health.

The chain is built from TRBV7-8 and TRBJ1-5; D remains unclear. The V gene's germline CDR1 is SGHVS and CDR2 FQNEAQ. V lost 1 base to trimming and J lost 1 base, with 11 bases between them. The CDR3 has 16 amino acids. The CDR3 nucleotides read TGTGCCAGCAGCTTAGGACCGGGAATCAGCAATCAGCCCCAGCATTTT. Translated, it gives CASSLGPGISNQPQHF.

V gene TRBV4-1 combines with J gene TRBJ1-2; D unclear. Germline V gene lookup returns CDR1 MGHRA and CDR2 YSYEKL. The V and J ends lost 0 bases and 4 bases respectively, with 15 bases between them. The CDR3 covers 16 residues. The CDR3 reads CASSQDFSAVGYGYTF. DNA of the CDR3: TGCGCCAGCAGCCAAGATTTTTCAGCGGTAGGCTATGGCTACACCTTC.

The chain joins TRBV9 to TRBJ2-5; TRBD1 or TRBD2 may be the D gene (6 bases each). V lost 0 bases and J lost 5, with 14 bases in between. Germline CDR1 SGDLS, CDR2 YYNGEE. The CDR3 runs 15 residues. The CDR3 sequence: CASSVAEGVRETQYF. Written as DNA, the CDR3 is TGTGCCAGCAGCGTAGCGGAGGGGGTGAGGGAGACCCAGTACTTC.

J is TRBJ1-2 and V is TRBV5-1; 11 positions match TRBD1. The germline gives CDR1 SGHRS, CDR2 YFSETQ. This CDR3 spans 15 amino acids. J lost 8 bases, V lost 4 bases, and 10 bases had no gene match. The CDR3 loop reads CASSQSDRGQGGYTF. The CDR3 bases are TGCGCCAGCAGCCAGTCGGACAGGGGGCAGGGAGGCTACACCTTC.

The chain recombines TRBV6-5 with TRBJ1-4, with 9 nucleotides matching TRBD1. The ends lost 8 bases at V and 8 bases at J; junction bases unmatched: 6. Germline V gives CDR1 MNHEY, CDR2 SVGAGI. This CDR3 contains 13 residues. Written as DNA, the CDR3 is TGTGCCAGCCGGGGACAGGGACTGGAAAAACTGTTTTTT. Translated: CASRGQGLEKLFF.

This chain links TRBV19 with TRBJ2-6; tentative D call: TRBD2 (6 bases). The CDR3 covers 17 residues. Trimming stripped 5 bases from V and 1 base from J, with 15 bases between. Germline assignment: CDR1 LNHDA and CDR2 SQIVND (reference sequence). For the CDR3, the DNA is TGTGCCAGTAGTTGGCAGGGAGGTCCATCTGGGGCCAACGTCCTGACTTTC. This codes for CASSWQGGPSGANVLTF.

V is TRBV2 and J is TRBJ2-2; the D is unclear. Trimming took 3 bases from V and 5 from J, leaving 4 bases between them. Per germline, CDR1 SNHLY and CDR2 FYNNEI. The CDR3 is 12 residues long. Here the CDR3 DNA reads TGTGCCAGCAGTGACAGAACCGGGGAGCTGTTTTTT. Translation: CASSDRTGELFF.

The chain is built from TRBV7-3 and TRBJ2-2; TRBD1 might be the D (7 bases). The CDR3 contains 16 residues. The germline V gene has CDR1 SGHTA and CDR2 FQGTGA. Trimming took 5 bases from V and 5 from J, leaving 18 bases between them. CDR3 sequence reads: CASSVQGGLETGELFF. The DNA for the CDR3 is TGTGCCAGCAGCGTCCAGGGGGGCCTGGAGACCGGGGAGCTGTTTTTT. The complete variable domain, with remaining parts taken from reference TRBV7-3 and TRBJ2-2, reads GAGVSQTPSNKVTEKGKYVELRCDPISGHTALYWYRQSLGQGPEFLIYFQGTGAADDSGLPNDRFFAVRPEGSVSTLKIQRTERGDSAVYLCASSVQGGLETGELFFGEGSRLTVL.

In its sample, this clone was seen a few times. This rearrangement joins TRBV7-9 to TRBJ1-2; D is uncertain. The length of the CDR3 is 14 residues. Germline V CDR1 and CDR2: SEHNR, FQNEAQ (reference sequence). Trimming removed 1 base from V and 6 bases from J, with 12 bases in between. For the CDR3, the DNA is TGTGCCAGCAGCTTAGGTGTTGAGCAGAATGGCTACACCTTC. Translation gives CASSLGVEQNGYTF. Full variable domain (rest looked up from reference TRBV7-9 and TRBJ1-2): DTGVSQNPRHKITKRGQNVTFRCDPISEHNRLYWYRQTLGQGPEFLTYFQNEAQLEKSRLLSDRFSAERPKGSFSTLEIQRTEQGDSAMYLCASSLGVEQNGYTFGSGTRLTVV.

This clone was recorded a few times. The chain joins TRBV27 to TRBJ1-5; no reliable D call. Germline CDR1 is MNHEY and CDR2 is SMNVEV (reference sequence). V was trimmed by 3 bases and J by 6 bases, leaving 9 bases between them. The CDR3 contains 13 residues. Here the CDR3 DNA reads TGTGCCAGCAGTTTGAGGGAGGGTCAGCCCCAGCATTTT. Translated, it gives CASSLREGQPQHF.

Only one count was recorded for this clone. The chain recombines TRBV7-9 with TRBJ2-1; D is perhaps TRBD2 (5 bases). CDR1 and CDR2 from the germline V gene are SEHNR and FQNEAQ (reference sequence). V dropped 10 bases and J dropped 1 base, with 17 bases sitting between them. This CDR3 has 15 amino acids. The CDR3 here is CATAEGLSSYNEQFF. The CDR3 DNA reads TGTGCCACCGCTGAGGGCCTCTCTTCCTACAATGAGCAGTTCTTC.

J is TRBJ1-3 and V is TRBV7-2; D not certain. The germline V and J ends were trimmed by 3 bases and 7 bases, with 13 bases remaining between them. CDR1 is SGHTA, CDR2 FQGNSA, per germline. The CDR3 length is 14 residues. The CDR3 nucleotides read TGTGCCAGCAGCTTTTCCGAGTCGCGGAACACCATATATTTT. It codes for CASSFSESRNTIYF. Looking up the rest from reference TRBV7-2 and TRBJ1-3 gives the full variable domain: GAGVSQSPSNKVTEKGKDVELRCDPISGHTALYWYRQSLGQGLEFLIYFQGNSAPDKSGLPSDRFSAERTGGSVSTLTIQRTQQEDSAVYLCASSFSESRNTIYFGEGSWLTVV.

The chain uses TRBV5-1 and TRBJ1-1; D is uncertain. The CDR3 covers 11 residues. V lost 4 bases and J lost 8, with 9 bases in between. Germline CDR1 SGHRS, CDR2 YFSETQ. CDR3 protein: CASSNTGEAFF. DNA for the CDR3: TGCGCCAGCAGCAACACGGGAGAAGCTTTCTTT.

The J gene is TRBJ2-7, the V gene TRBV6-2 or TRBV6-3; D unclear. CDR3 length equals 12 residues. V was trimmed by 3 bases and J by 0 bases, leaving 3 bases between them. Germline V CDR1 and CDR2: MNHEY, SVGEGT. The CDR3: CASSYSSYEQYF. The CDR3 coding sequence is TGTGCCAGCAGTTATAGCTCCTACGAGCAGTACTTC.

J is TRBJ2-3 and V is TRBV18; D gene unclear. CDR1 KGHSH and CDR2 LQKENI come from the germline V gene. V was cut by 0 bases and J by 0 bases, with 10 bases left in between. The CDR3 length is 16 residues. Here the CDR3 reads CASSPPNHGSTDTQYF. DNA of the CDR3: TGTGCCAGCTCACCACCGAATCACGGGAGCACAGATACGCAGTATTTT.

The chain employs TRBV5-1 and TRBJ1-2, with 8 bases identical to TRBD1. J was trimmed by 7 bases and V by 0 bases; bases with no gene match: 5. This CDR3 has 14 amino acids. CDR1 SGHRS and CDR2 YFSETQ come from the germline V gene. CDR3 loop: CASSLGQGLAGYTF. In DNA form, the CDR3 reads TGCGCCAGCAGCTTGGGACAGGGGTTAGCTGGCTACACCTTC.

The CDR3 is CASSLDRVHGYTF. In DNA, the CDR3 is TGTGCCAGCAGCCTGGACAGGGTCCATGGCTACACCTTC. The chain is built from TRBV5-5 and TRBJ1-2; 8 bases are shared with TRBD1. J lost 6 bases, V lost 4 bases, and 5 bases had no gene match. CDR1 and CDR2 from the germline V gene are SGHKS and YYEKEE (reference sequence). The CDR3 consists of 13 residues.

The J gene is TRBJ2-2, the V gene TRBV5-1; 8 bases are a match to TRBD1. CDR3 size: 17 residues. The V gene end was trimmed by 4 bases and the J gene end by 5 bases; junction bases not matched to a gene: 13. Germline CDR1 SGHRS, CDR2 YFSETQ. The CDR3 bases are TGCGCCAGCAGCCCGGCATTGGGGACAGGCCCGACCGGGGAGCTGTTTTTT. Its protein product is CASSPALGTGPTGELFF. Based on the CDR3 plus reference TRBV5-1 and TRBJ2-2, the full variable domain is KAGVTQTPRYLIKTRGQQVTLSCSPISGHRSVSWYQQTPGQGLQFLFEYFSETQRNKGNFPGRFSGRQFSNSRSEMNVSTLELGDSALYLCASSPALGTGPTGELFFGEGSRLTVL.

J is TRBJ1-3 and V is TRBV10-3; the match to TRBD1 covers 9 bases. With V trimmed by 4 bases and J by 2 bases, 15 bases remained unmatched. The CDR3 covers 19 residues. Per the germline V gene, CDR1 is ENHRY and CDR2 is SYGVKD. The CDR3 nucleotides are TGTGCCATCAGTGGGGCGTTACCGGGACAGGGTAGTACTGGAAACACCATATATTTT. Its translation is CAISGALPGQGSTGNTIYF.

The chain employs TRBV19 and TRBJ1-5, with a tentative D call TRBD1 (5 bases). The CDR3 runs 16 residues. The ends were cut back, 1 base at V and 1 base at J, with 11 bases in the middle. Germline CDR1 LNHDA, CDR2 SQIVND (reference sequence). The CDR3 here is CASSIGGDASNQPQHF. The CDR3 region has the DNA TGTGCCAGTAGTATAGGAGGGGACGCAAGCAATCAGCCCCAGCATTTT.

The chain has TRBV6-5 and TRBJ2-1, with D possibly matching TRBD1 (6 bases). Germline V gene data show CDR1 as MNHEY and CDR2 as SVGAGI. This CDR3 region has 15 residues. V was clipped by 5 bases and J by 5 bases, with 16 bases between them. The CDR3: CASSLTGWGDNEQFF. The CDR3 DNA is TGTGCCAGCAGTCTCACAGGGTGGGGCGACAATGAGCAGTTCTTC.

The chain joins TRBV6-4 to TRBJ1-1, with a tentative D call TRBD1 (6 bases). From germline, CDR1 is MRHNA and CDR2 SNTAGT. The V end was cut by 3 bases, the J end by 5 bases, with 16 bases between. This CDR3 is built from 15 residues. The DNA of the CDR3 is TGTGCCAGCAGTGAGGTAGGGGGGGCCCGAACTGAAGCTTTCTTT. Residues: CASSEVGGARTEAFF.

The V call is TRBV29-1, the J call TRBJ1-1; D not resolved. V lost 5 bases and J 4 bases, leaving 11 bases between the germline ends. This CDR3 has 12 residues. The germline gives CDR1 SQVTM, CDR2 ANQGSEA. CDR3 coding DNA: TGCAGCGTTATTGGCGCAGTCACTGAAGCTTTCTTT. As protein: CSVIGAVTEAFF.

The chain couples TRBV2 to TRBJ2-7; perhaps TRBD2 as D (7 bases). Trimming cost V 0 bases and J 1 base, with 10 bases left between them. Per germline, CDR1 SNHLY and CDR2 FYNNEI. This CDR3 contains 15 residues. CDR3 amino acids: CASSEAGRGSYEQYF. In DNA, the CDR3 is TGTGCCAGCAGTGAAGCTGGGAGGGGGTCCTACGAGCAGTACTTC.

V gene TRBV5-1 combines with J gene TRBJ2-3; no reliable D call. CDR1 and CDR2 (germline): SGHRS, YFSETQ. The CDR3 runs to 12 residues. V was cut by 4 bases and J by 10 bases, with 13 bases left in between. The CDR3 here is CASSPPGISQYF. In nucleotides, the CDR3 is TGCGCCAGCAGCCCTCCTGGGATTTCGCAGTATTTT.

The chain is built from TRBV27 and TRBJ1-5; D remains unclear. The CDR3 has 13 residues. Germline assignment: CDR1 MNHEY and CDR2 SMNVEV (reference sequence). V dropped 6 bases and J dropped 6 bases, with 12 bases sitting between them. DNA of the CDR3: TGTGCCAGCAGCCGCCGCGGGTCTCAGCCCCAGCATTTT. It specifies CASSRRGSQPQHF.